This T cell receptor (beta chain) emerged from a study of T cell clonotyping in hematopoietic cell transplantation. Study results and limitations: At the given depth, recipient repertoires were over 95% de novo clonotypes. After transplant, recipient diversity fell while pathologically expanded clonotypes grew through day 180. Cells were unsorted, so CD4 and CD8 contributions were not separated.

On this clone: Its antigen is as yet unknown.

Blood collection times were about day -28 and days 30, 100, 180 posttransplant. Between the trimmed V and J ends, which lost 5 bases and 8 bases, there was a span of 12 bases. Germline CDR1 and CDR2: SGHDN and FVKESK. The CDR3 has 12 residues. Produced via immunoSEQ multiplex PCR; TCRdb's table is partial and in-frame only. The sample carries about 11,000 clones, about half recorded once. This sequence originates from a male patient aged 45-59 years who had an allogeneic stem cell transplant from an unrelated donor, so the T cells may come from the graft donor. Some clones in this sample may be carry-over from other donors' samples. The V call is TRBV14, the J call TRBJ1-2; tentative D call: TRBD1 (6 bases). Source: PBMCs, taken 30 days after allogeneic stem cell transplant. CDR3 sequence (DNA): TGTGCCAGCAGCACCCACAGGGAAGGCTACACCTTC. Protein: CASSTHREGYTF. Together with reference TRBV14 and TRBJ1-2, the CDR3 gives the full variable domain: EAGVTQFPSHSVIEKGQTVTLRCDPISGHDNLYWYRRVMGKEIKFLLHFVKESKQDESGMPNNRFLAERTGGTYSTLKVQPAELEDSGVYFCASSTHREGYTFGSGTRLTVV.